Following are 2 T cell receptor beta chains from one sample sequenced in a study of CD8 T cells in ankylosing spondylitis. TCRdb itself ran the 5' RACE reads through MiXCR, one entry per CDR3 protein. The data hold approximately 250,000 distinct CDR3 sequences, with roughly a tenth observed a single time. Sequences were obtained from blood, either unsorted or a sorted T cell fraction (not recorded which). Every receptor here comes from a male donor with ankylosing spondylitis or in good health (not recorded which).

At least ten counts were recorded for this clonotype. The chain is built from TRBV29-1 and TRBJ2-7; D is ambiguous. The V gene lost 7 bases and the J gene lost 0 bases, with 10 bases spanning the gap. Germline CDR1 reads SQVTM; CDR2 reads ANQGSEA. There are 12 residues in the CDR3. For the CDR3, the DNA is TGCAGCGCTGGGTTGAGCTCCTACGAGCAGTACTTC. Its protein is CSAGLSSYEQYF.

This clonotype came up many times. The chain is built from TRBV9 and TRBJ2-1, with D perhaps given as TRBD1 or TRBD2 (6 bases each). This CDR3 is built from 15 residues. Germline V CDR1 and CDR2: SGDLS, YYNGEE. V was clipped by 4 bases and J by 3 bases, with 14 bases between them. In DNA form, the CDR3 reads TGTGCCAGCAGCACAGGGAGGCCCCTCTACAATGAGCAGTTCTTC. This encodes CASSTGRPLYNEQFF. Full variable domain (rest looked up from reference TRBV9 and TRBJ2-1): DSGVTQTPKHLITATGQRVTLRCSPRSGDLSVYWYQQSLDQGLQFLIQYYNGEERAKGNILERFSAQQFPDLHSELNLSSLELGDSALYFCASSTGRPLYNEQFFGPGTRLTVL.